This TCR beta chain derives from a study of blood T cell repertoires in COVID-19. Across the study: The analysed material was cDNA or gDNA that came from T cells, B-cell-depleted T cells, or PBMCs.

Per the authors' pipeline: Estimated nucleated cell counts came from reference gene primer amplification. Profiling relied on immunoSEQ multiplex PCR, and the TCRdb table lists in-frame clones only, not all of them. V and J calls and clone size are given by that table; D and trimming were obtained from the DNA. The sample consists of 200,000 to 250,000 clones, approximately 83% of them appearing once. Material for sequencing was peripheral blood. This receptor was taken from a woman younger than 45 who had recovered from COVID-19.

CDR3 nucleotide sequence: TGTGCCAGCATCCCACCAGACAGCTATGGCTACACCTTC. This codes for CASIPPDSYGYTF. This chain uses TRBV7-9 with TRBJ1-2, with D possibly matching TRBD1 (5 bases). This CDR3 is built from 13 residues. V shed 7 bases and J shed 4 bases, with 13 bases lying between them. Germline V gives CDR1 SEHNR, CDR2 FQNEAQ (reference sequence).